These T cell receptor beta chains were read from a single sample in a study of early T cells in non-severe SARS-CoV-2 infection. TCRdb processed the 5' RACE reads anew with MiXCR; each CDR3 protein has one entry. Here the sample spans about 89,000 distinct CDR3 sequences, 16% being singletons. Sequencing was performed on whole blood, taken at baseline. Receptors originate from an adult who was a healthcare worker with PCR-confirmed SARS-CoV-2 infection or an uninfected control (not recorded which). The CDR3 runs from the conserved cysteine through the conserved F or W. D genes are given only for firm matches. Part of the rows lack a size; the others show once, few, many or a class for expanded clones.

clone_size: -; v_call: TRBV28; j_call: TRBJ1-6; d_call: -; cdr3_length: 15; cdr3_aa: CASSLVGAFNSPLHF; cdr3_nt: TGTGCCAGCAGTTTGGTAGGGGCTTTTAATTCACCCCTCCACTTT
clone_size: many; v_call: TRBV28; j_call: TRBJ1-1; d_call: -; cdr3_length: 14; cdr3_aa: CASSLGGDWTEAFF; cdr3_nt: TGTGCCAGCAGTTTGGGGGGCGATTGGACTGAAGCTTTCTTT
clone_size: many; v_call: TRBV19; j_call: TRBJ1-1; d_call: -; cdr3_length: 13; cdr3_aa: CASSMEWGTEAFF; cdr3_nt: TGTGCCAGTAGTATGGAGTGGGGCACTGAAGCTTTCTTT
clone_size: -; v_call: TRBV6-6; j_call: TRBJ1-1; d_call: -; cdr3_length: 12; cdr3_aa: CASSGWSLEAFF; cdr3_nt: TGTGCCAGCAGTGGATGGTCACTTGAAGCTTTCTTT
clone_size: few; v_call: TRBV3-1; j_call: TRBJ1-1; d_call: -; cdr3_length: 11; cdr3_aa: CASSHRTEAFF; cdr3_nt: TGTGCCAGCAGCCACCGGACTGAAGCTTTCTTT
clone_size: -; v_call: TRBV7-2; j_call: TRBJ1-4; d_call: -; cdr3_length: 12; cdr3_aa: CASSSSGEKLFF; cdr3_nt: TGTGCCAGCAGCTCTTCGGGGGAAAAACTGTTTTTT
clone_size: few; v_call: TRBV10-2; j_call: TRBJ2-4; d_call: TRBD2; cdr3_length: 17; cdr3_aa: CASSRGGLAVRKNIQYF; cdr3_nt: TGCGCCAGCAGTCGGGGTGGACTAGCGGTGCGAAAAAACATTCAGTACTTC
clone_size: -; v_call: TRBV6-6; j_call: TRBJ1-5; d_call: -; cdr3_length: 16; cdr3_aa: CASSYSNRLNNQPQHF; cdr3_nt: TGTGCCAGCAGTTACTCTAACAGGCTTAATAATCAGCCCCAGCATTTT
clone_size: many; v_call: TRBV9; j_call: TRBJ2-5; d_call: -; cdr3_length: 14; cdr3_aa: CASSVGVGTETQYF; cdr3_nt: TGTGCCAGCAGCGTAGGCGTAGGGACGGAGACCCAGTACTTC
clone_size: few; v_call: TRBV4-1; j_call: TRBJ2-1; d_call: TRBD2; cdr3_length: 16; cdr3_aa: CASSQRTSGPYNEQFF; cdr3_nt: TGCGCCAGCAGCCAAAGGACTAGCGGGCCCTACAATGAGCAGTTCTTC
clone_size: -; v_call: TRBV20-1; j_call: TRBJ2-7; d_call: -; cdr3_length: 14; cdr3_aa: CSATIQGPAYEQYF; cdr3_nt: TGCAGTGCTACGATACAGGGCCCAGCCTACGAGCAGTACTTC
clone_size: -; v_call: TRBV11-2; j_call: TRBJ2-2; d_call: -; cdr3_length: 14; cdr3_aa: CASSLGFVTGELFF; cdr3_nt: TGTGCCAGCAGCTTAGGGTTCGTCACCGGGGAGCTGTTTTTT
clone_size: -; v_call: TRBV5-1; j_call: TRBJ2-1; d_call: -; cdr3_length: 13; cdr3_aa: CASSRNSYNEQFF; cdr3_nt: TGCGCCAGCAGCAGGAATTCCTACAATGAGCAGTTCTTC
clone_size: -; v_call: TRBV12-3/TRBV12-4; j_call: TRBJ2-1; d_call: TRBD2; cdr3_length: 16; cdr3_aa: CASSPRLAGGHNEQFF; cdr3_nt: TGTGCCAGCAGTCCCAGACTAGCGGGAGGCCACAATGAGCAGTTCTTC
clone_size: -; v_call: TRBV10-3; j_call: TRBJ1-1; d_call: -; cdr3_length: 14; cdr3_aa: CAIAGTNVNTEAFF; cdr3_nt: TGTGCCATAGCCGGGACAAACGTGAACACTGAAGCTTTCTTT
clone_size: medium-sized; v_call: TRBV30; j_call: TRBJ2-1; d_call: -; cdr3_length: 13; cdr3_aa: CAWSIQLNNEQFF; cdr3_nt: TGTGCCTGGAGTATCCAGCTCAACAATGAGCAGTTCTTC